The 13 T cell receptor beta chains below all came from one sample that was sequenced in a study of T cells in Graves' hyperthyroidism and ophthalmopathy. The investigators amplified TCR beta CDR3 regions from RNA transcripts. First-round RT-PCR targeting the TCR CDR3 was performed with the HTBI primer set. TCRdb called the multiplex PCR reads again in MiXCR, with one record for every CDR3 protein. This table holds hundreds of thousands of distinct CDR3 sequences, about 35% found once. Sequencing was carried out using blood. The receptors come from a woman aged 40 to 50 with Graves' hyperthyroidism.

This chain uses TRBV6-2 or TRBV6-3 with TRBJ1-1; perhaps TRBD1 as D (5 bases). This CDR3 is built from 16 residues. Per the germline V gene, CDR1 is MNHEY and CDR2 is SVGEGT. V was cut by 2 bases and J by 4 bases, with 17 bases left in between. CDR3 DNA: TGTGCCAGCAGTTACCCCCGAGGGGTACTGGTCACTGAAGCTTTCTTT. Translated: CASSYPRGVLVTEAFF.

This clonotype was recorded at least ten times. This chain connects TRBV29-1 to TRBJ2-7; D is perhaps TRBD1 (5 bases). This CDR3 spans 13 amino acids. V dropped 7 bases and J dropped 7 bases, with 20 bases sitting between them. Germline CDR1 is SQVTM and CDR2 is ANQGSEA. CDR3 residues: CSAEPGPHGEQYF. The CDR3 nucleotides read TGCAGCGCAGAACCAGGGCCCCATGGTGAGCAGTACTTC.

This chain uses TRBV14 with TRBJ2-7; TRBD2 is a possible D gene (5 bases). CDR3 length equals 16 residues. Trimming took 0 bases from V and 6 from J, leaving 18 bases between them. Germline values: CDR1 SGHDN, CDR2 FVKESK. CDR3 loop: CASSQDTSLALGEQYF. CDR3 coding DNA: TGTGCCAGCAGCCAAGATACCTCCCTAGCTCTTGGCGAGCAGTACTTC.

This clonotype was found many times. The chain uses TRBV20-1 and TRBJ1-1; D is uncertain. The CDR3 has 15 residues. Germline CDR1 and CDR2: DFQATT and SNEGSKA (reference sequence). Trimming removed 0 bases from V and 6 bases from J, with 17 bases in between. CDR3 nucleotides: TGCAGTGCTAGAGATCAGAGGGCCTGGCGCGCTGAAGCTTTCTTT. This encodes CSARDQRAWRAEAFF.

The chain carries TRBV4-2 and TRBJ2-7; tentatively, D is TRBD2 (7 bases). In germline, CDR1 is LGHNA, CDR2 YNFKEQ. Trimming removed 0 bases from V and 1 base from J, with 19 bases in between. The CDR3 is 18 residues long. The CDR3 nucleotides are TGTGCCAGCAGCCAAGAGAGGGGCGTGGGAGGGACATCCTACGAGCAGTACTTC. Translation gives CASSQERGVGGTSYEQYF.

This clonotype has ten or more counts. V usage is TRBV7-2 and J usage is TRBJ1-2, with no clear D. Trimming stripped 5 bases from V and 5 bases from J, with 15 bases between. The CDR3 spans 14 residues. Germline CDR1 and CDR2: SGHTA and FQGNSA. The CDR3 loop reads CASSPRHSVYGYTF. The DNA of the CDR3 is TGTGCCAGCAGCCCCCGACACAGCGTATATGGCTACACCTTC. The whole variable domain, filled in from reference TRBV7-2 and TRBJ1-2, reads GAGVSQSPSNKVTEKGKDVELRCDPISGHTALYWYRQSLGQGLEFLIYFQGNSAPDKSGLPSDRFSAERTGGSVSTLTIQRTQQEDSAVYLCASSPRHSVYGYTFGSGTRLTVV.

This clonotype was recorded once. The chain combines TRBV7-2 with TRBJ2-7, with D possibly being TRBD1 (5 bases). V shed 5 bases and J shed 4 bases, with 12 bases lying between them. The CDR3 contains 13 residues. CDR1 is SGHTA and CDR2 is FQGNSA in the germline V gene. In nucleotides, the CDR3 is TGTGCCAGCAGCGTCAGGGTTGGTTACGAGCAGTACTTC. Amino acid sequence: CASSVRVGYEQYF. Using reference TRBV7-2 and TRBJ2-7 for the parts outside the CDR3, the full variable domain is GAGVSQSPSNKVTEKGKDVELRCDPISGHTALYWYRQSLGQGLEFLIYFQGNSAPDKSGLPSDRFSAERTGGSVSTLTIQRTQQEDSAVYLCASSVRVGYEQYFGPGTRLTVT.

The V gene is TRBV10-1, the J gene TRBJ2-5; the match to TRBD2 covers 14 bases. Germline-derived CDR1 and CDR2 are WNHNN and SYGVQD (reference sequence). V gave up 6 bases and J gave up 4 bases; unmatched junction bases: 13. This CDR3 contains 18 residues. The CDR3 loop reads CASSPGTSGRGDGETQYF. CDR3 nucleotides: TGCGCCAGCAGCCCCGGGACTAGCGGGAGAGGTGACGGAGAGACCCAGTACTTC.

CDR3 DNA: TGCAGTGCTAGAGATTCTCCGGGGAAAGAGACCCAGTACTTC. This translates into CSARDSPGKETQYF. The rearrangement links TRBV20-1 to TRBJ2-5; TRBD2 might be the D (5 bases). Deletions cut 0 bases from V and 3 bases from J, with 11 bases between. Per germline, CDR1 DFQATT and CDR2 SNEGSKA (reference sequence). This CDR3 is 14 amino acids long.

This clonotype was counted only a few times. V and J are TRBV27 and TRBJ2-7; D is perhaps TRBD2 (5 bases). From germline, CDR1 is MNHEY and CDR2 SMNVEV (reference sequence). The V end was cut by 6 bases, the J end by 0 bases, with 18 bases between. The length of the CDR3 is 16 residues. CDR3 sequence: CASSPGLGRRSYEQYF. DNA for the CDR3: TGTGCCAGCAGCCCCGGACTGGGTAGACGCTCCTACGAGCAGTACTTC.

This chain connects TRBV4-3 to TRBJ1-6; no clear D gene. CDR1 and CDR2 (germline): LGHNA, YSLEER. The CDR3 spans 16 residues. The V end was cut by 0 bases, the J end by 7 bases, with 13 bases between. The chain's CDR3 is CASSQDPFAENSPLHF. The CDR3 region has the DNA TGCGCCAGCAGCCAAGATCCCTTCGCGGAAAATTCACCCCTCCACTTT.

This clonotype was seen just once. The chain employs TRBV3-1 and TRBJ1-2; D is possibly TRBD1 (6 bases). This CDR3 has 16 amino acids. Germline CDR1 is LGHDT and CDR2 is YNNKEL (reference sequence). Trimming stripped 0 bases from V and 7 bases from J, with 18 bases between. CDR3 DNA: TGTGCCAGCAGCCAAGATTGGCAACAGGGAGGAGGTGGCTACACCTTC. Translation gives CASSQDWQQGGGGYTF.

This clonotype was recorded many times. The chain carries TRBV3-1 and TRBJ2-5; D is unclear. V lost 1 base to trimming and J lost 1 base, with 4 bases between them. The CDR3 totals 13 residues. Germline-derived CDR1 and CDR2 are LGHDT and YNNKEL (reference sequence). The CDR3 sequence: CASSQGTQETQYF. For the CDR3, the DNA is TGTGCCAGCAGCCAAGGGACCCAAGAGACCCAGTACTTC.